This T cell receptor (beta chain) stems from a study of cytomegalovirus exposure and HLA in healthy donors. Study details: Early on, a data release was issued that held some 91 million unique TCRs from HLA-typed donors. The study, taken as a whole, reports: According to reports, the classifier identified cytomegalovirus status with high specificity and sensitivity. HLA-A and HLA-B allele assignments for most subjects were reportedly predicted accurately using TCR beta sequences. Researchers had no immune exposure information except CMV serostatus available.

With 60 Vbeta and 13 Jbeta primers, the PCR was carried out. Generated by immunoSEQ multiplex PCR, the TCRdb table keeps only in-frame clones and is missing some. The top ten clones hold under 1.2% of a sample with roughly 190,000 clones, roughly 90% of them seen once. This CDR3 region has 14 residues. Germline CDR1 reads MNHEY; CDR2 reads SMNVEV (reference sequence). V was clipped by 6 bases and J by 4 bases, with 13 bases between them. Turning to this clone: Its matching antigen is unknown.

This sequence was found in a boy aged 2 to 9 in good health and CMV-seronegative. Material for sequencing was PBMCs. The J gene is TRBJ2-1, the V gene TRBV27; perhaps TRBD2 as D (5 bases). DNA for the CDR3: TGTGCCAGCAGCCGGGGTTCGTCTTACAATGAGCAGTTCTTC. It codes for CASSRGSSYNEQFF.